This T cell receptor (beta chain) was recovered during a study of beta chain features in type 1 diabetes. For the study at large: The patient and healthy donor groups were comparable for age, gender and cell yields.

Comments on this clone: Its target is not known.

Expressed TCRB transcripts were sequenced, since all the RNA that had been isolated was reverse transcribed. Some clones are missing from TCRdb's copy, which holds only in-frame ones; the method was immunoSEQ multiplex PCR. The sample includes hundreds of thousands of clones, around 15% of them seen just once. Overall study results and limits: The VDJ junctions of type 1 diabetes patients carried fewer insertions and more deletions.

Heparinised blood was drawn once per donor, averaging roughly 120 mL. The specimen was naive CD4+ T cells from blood. This clonotype was sampled from a man aged 18-30 years in good health.

In nucleotides, the CDR3 is TGCGCCAGCAGCGTGGCCGGGACTAGTCTTTCAAATGAGCAGTTCTTC. This codes for CASSVAGTSLSNEQFF. The V and J genes are TRBV5-1 and TRBJ2-1; 8 bases match TRBD2. CDR1 and CDR2 from the germline V gene are SGHRS and YFSETQ. The junction had 13 bases not matched to a gene; V was cut back by 4 bases and J by 7 bases. The CDR3 has 16 residues.